These 15 T cell receptor beta chains share one sample of origin, sequenced in a study of human T cells and chemical hapten exposure (dated by TCRdb to the early 2020s). Library preparation used RACE. The data were produced on a NextSeq 500. TCRdb handled the public reads itself, with Q25 trimming in fastp and clone calling in MiXCR, and kept productive beta chains. All rows with the same CDR3 protein become a single entry with the most common DNA and genes. This sample gives about 110,000 distinct CDR3 sequences in total; approximately 11% of them show up just once. The ten biggest clones cover approximately 3.5% of the sample. In the paper's terms, the time point label means: patch test 1, 2 weeks after DPC sensitization. The treatment or condition label, read with the paper, signifies: therapeutic diphenylcyclopropenone sensitization with weekly scalp DPC. The starting material was whole blood, obtained in connection with sensitization to the hapten diphenylcyclopropenone (DPC). The receptors shown here come from a woman in her thirties or forties with alopecia areata. Some clones in this sample may be carry-over from other donors' samples.

This clonotype was observed at least ten times. The CDR3 bases are TGTGCCTGGAGCAGGGAGGGCACTGAAGCTTTCTTT. Residues: CAWSREGTEAFF. The chain uses TRBV30 and TRBJ1-1; D might be TRBD1 (5 bases). V was trimmed by 3 bases and J by 4 bases, leaving 9 bases between them. The CDR3 spans 12 residues. Germline values: CDR1 GTSNPN, CDR2 SVGIG (reference sequence).

This clonotype was seen at least ten times. V is TRBV30 and J is TRBJ1-1; D may be TRBD1 (6 bases). Germline values: CDR1 GTSNPN, CDR2 SVGIG (reference sequence). This CDR3 is built from 13 residues. V lost 5 bases to trimming and J lost 11 bases, with 21 bases between them. Here the CDR3 DNA reads TGTGCCTGGTCTCCGGGACACTCGGTGGCGGCTTTCTTT. This translates into CAWSPGHSVAAFF. Based on the CDR3 plus reference TRBV30 and TRBJ1-1, the full variable domain is SQTIHQWPATLVQPVGSPLSLECTVEGTSNPNLYWYRQAAGRGLQLLFYSVGIGQISSEVPQNLSASRPQDRQFILSSKKLLLSDSGFYLCAWSPGHSVAAFFGQGTRLTVV.

This clonotype has a count of ten or more. The V gene is TRBV5-4, the J gene TRBJ2-1; 8 bases align to TRBD2. The CDR3 has 15 amino acids. Germline V gene sequence: CDR1 SGHNT, CDR2 YYREEE (reference sequence). J was trimmed by 5 bases and V by 1 base; bases with no gene match: 5. CDR3: CASSLPGTRDNEQFF. The CDR3 DNA reads as TGTGCCAGCAGCTTGCCCGGGACTAGAGACAATGAGCAGTTCTTC.

The rearrangement links TRBV6-5 to TRBJ1-1; D gene uncertain. The V gene lost 5 bases and the J gene lost 5 bases, with 9 bases spanning the gap. The length of the CDR3 is 12 residues. Germline CDR1 and CDR2: MNHEY and SVGAGI. CDR3 sequence reads: CASSHDWTEAFF. The CDR3 DNA sequence: TGTGCCAGCAGTCACGATTGGACTGAAGCTTTCTTT.

DNA of the CDR3: TGTGCCAGCAGCCCTCGGGCCACGTTTCCGAGCTCCTACGAGCAGTACTTC. This encodes CASSPRATFPSSYEQYF. The V and J genes are TRBV6-2 or TRBV6-3 and TRBJ2-7; no clear D. The CDR3 extends over 17 amino acids. Deletions cut 6 bases from V and 0 bases from J, with 21 bases between. The germline V gene encodes CDR1 MNHEY and CDR2 SVGEGT.

This clonotype was counted between two and nine times. V usage is TRBV6-2 or TRBV6-3 and J usage is TRBJ1-1; 7 bases match TRBD1. This CDR3 spans 14 amino acids. V was clipped by 10 bases and J by 2 bases; unmatched bases: 10. The germline V gene has CDR1 MNHEY and CDR2 SVGEGT. The CDR3 region is CATVTWTGNTEAFF. CDR3 sequence (DNA): TGTGCCACCGTTACATGGACAGGTAACACTGAAGCTTTCTTT.

The table lists this clonotype with many counts. V and J are TRBV7-9 and TRBJ2-1; D unresolved. This CDR3 has 11 amino acids. Germline V gene lookup returns CDR1 SEHNR and CDR2 FQNEAQ (reference sequence). Trimming cost V 1 base and J 10 bases, with 5 bases left between them. Here the CDR3 reads CASSLDGEQFF. The CDR3 DNA reads TGTGCCAGCAGCTTAGATGGCGAGCAGTTCTTC.

The chain employs TRBV11-2 and TRBJ1-1; D is possibly TRBD1 (5 bases). The CDR3 contains 18 residues. V lost 4 bases to trimming and J lost 5 bases, with 26 bases between them. The germline V gene has CDR1 SGHAT and CDR2 FQNNGV. The CDR3 protein is CASSSAVEGHGEETEAFF. The CDR3 DNA follows: TGTGCCAGCAGCTCTGCCGTCGAGGGGCATGGTGAGGAGACTGAAGCTTTCTTT.

This clonotype was seen only a few times. CDR3 loop: CSARRSGTSYNEQFF. In DNA, the CDR3 is TGCAGTGCTAGACGGAGCGGGACCTCCTACAATGAGCAGTTCTTC. The V gene is TRBV20-1, the J gene TRBJ2-1; 7 nucleotides align to TRBD2. CDR1 and CDR2 from the germline V gene are DFQATT and SNEGSKA (reference sequence). With 2 bases clipped from V and 0 bases from J, the junction kept 4 bases outside the gene matches. CDR3 length: 15 amino acids.

This clonotype was recorded many times. The V gene is TRBV18, the J gene TRBJ1-1, with unresolved D. The CDR3 totals 12 residues. Deletions cut 6 bases from V and 6 bases from J, with 11 bases between. Germline V gene lookup returns CDR1 KGHSH and CDR2 LQKENI. This CDR3 reads CASSPGRAEAFF. CDR3 nucleotide sequence: TGTGCCAGCTCCCCCGGCCGGGCTGAAGCTTTCTTT.

In its sample, this clonotype was seen many times. V and J are TRBV7-9 and TRBJ2-1; the match to TRBD2 covers 13 bases. Trimming at V came to 2 bases and at J to 7 bases, leaving 5 bases not matched to a gene. The CDR3 has 16 amino acids. Germline CDR1 reads SEHNR; CDR2 reads FQNEAQ (reference sequence). The CDR3 DNA is TGTGCCAGCAGCTTAACGACTAGCGGGGGGAAGAATGAGCAGTTCTTC. Translated: CASSLTTSGGKNEQFF.

This clonotype was recorded at least ten times. The chain is built from TRBV28 and TRBJ2-1; D is ambiguous. The germline V and J ends were trimmed by 5 bases and 7 bases, with 12 bases remaining between them. The CDR3 covers 13 residues. Germline lookup yields CDR1 MDHEN and CDR2 SYDVKM. DNA of the CDR3: TGTGCCAGCAGTCCCCCTCCTCGGAATGAGCAGTTCTTC. Translating gives CASSPPPRNEQFF. The full variable domain, in which reference TRBV28 and TRBJ2-1 provide the parts outside the CDR3, is DVKVTQSSRYLVKRTGEKVFLECVQDMDHENMFWYRQDPGLGLRLIYFSYDVKMKEKGDIPEGYSVSREKKERFSLILESASTNQTSMYLCASSPPPRNEQFFGPGTRLTVL.

This clonotype was seen a handful of times. The V and J genes are TRBV6-2 or TRBV6-3 and TRBJ1-1, with D perhaps matching TRBD1 (6 bases). The CDR3 is 16 amino acids. Germline V gene sequence: CDR1 MNHEY, CDR2 SVGEGT. Trimming removed 0 bases from V and 4 bases from J, with 15 bases in between. Here the CDR3 DNA reads TGTGCCAGCAGTTACTCCCCCGGACAGTGGAGCACTGAAGCTTTCTTT. Its protein product is CASSYSPGQWSTEAFF.

This clonotype occurred a few times. J is TRBJ2-3 and V is TRBV4-1; 7 bases fit TRBD1. This CDR3 is 13 amino acids long. After removal of 2 bases from V and 9 bases from J, the junction contained 5 bases not matched to a gene. Germline V gene data show CDR1 as MGHRA and CDR2 as YSYEKL. In DNA form, the CDR3 reads TGCGCCAGCAGCCAACCGGGACAGAAGACGCAGTATTTT. Amino acid sequence: CASSQPGQKTQYF.

The rearrangement joins TRBV11-2 to TRBJ2-3; 8 bases map to TRBD1. V dropped 5 bases and J dropped 2; count of bases not matched to a gene: 3. Per germline, CDR1 SGHAT and CDR2 FQNNGV. The CDR3 length is 14 residues. Here the CDR3 DNA reads TGTGCCAGCAGCCTACAGGGGGACACAGATACGCAGTATTTT. Protein product: CASSLQGDTDTQYF.